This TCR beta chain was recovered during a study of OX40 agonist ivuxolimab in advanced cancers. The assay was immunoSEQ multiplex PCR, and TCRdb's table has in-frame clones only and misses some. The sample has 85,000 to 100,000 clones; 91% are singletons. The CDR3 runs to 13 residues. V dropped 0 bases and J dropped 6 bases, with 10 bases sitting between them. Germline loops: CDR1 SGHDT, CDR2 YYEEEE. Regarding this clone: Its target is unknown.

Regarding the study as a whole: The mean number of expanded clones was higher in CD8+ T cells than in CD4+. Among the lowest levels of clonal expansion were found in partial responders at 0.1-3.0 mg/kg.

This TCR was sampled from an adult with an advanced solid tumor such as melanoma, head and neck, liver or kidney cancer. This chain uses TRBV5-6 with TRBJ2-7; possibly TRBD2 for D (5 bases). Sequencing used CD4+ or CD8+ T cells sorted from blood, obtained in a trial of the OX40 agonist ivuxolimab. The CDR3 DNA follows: TGTGCCAGCAGCTTGGACGGGATGGCCGAGCAGTACTTC. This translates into CASSLDGMAEQYF.